The 19 T cell receptor beta chains in this list originate from one sample, sequenced in a study of T cell responses to AZD1222 COVID-19 vaccine. Profiling relied on immunoSEQ multiplex PCR, and the TCRdb table lists in-frame clones only, not all of them. The sample has more than 150,000 clones; 85% to 95% are singletons. The sequences come from peripheral blood, collected on day 0 of AZD1222 vaccination. These receptors were taken from an adult in good health.

The V and J genes are TRBV4-1 and TRBJ2-7, with TRBD1 identical over 10 bases. The CDR3 spans 15 residues. V shed 2 bases, J shed 3 bases, and the junction held 4 bases outside the gene matches. Germline-derived CDR1 and CDR2 are MGHRA and YSYEKL. The chain's CDR3 is CASSQPGQGLYEQYF. CDR3 coding DNA: TGCGCCAGCAGCCAACCGGGACAGGGGCTCTACGAGCAGTACTTC.

This rearrangement joins TRBV24-1 to TRBJ2-2; 7 positions agree with TRBD1. CDR1 is KGHDR, CDR2 SFDVKD, per germline. The trim removed 7 bases at V and 0 bases at J, leaving 4 bases unmatched. The CDR3 is 15 residues long. CDR3 amino acids: CATRGDSSNTGELFF. The CDR3 nucleotides read TGTGCCACCAGGGGGGACAGCTCGAACACCGGGGAGCTGTTTTTT.

This chain links TRBV12-3 or TRBV12-4 with TRBJ1-3; D gene ambiguous. The CDR3 loop spans 12 amino acids. V was shortened by 3 bases and J by 4 bases, with 4 bases between the two germline ends. The CDR3 region is CASSFEGNTIYF. The CDR3 DNA reads TGTGCCAGCAGTTTTGAGGGAAACACCATATATTTT.

The chain uses TRBV4-1 and TRBJ2-2; 7 nucleotides line up with TRBD1. The trim removed 6 bases at V and 3 bases at J, leaving 4 bases unmatched. Germline CDR1 reads MGHRA; CDR2 reads YSYEKL. This CDR3 spans 14 amino acids. CDR3 DNA: TGCGCCAGCAGATTAGACAGGGACACCGGGGAGCTGTTTTTT. This sequence encodes CASRLDRDTGELFF.

V usage is TRBV14 and J usage is TRBJ1-1; maybe TRBD1 (5 bases). This CDR3 is 15 amino acids long. Per the germline V gene, CDR1 is SGHDN and CDR2 is FVKESK. V was clipped by 1 base and J by 6 bases, with 15 bases between them. CDR3 protein: CASSQVRPQGPEAFF. CDR3 nucleotide sequence: TGTGCCAGCAGCCAAGTCCGCCCTCAGGGCCCTGAAGCTTTCTTT.

The chain recombines TRBV7-9 with TRBJ1-4; tentative D call: TRBD1 (5 bases). The CDR3 runs 12 residues. CDR1 and CDR2 from the germline V gene are SEHNR and FQNEAQ (reference sequence). Trimming shortened V by 0 bases and J by 14 bases, and 10 bases separated the two germline ends. Written as DNA, the CDR3 is TGTGCCAGCAGCTTAGCCGGGGGTCTCCTGTTTTTT. Amino acid sequence: CASSLAGGLLFF.

The chain employs TRBV11-2 and TRBJ1-2; D uncertain. Germline V gene sequence: CDR1 SGHAT, CDR2 FQNNGV. The CDR3 has 13 residues. V lost 6 bases and J lost 4, with 12 bases in between. The CDR3 coding sequence is TGTGCCAGCAGACCGGACGGGCGCTATGGCTACACCTTC. Translated: CASRPDGRYGYTF.

The chain employs TRBV4-2 and TRBJ1-6; TRBD1 agrees at 8 bases. Trimming removed 0 bases from V and 9 bases from J; junction bases left unmatched: 7. The CDR3 is 16 amino acids. Germline V lookup: CDR1 LGHNA, CDR2 YNFKEQ. CDR3 coding DNA: TGTGCCAGCAGCCAAGATCCCGGACAGGGAGGTTCACCCCTCCACTTT. It specifies CASSQDPGQGGSPLHF.

V is TRBV4-1 and J is TRBJ1-3; D gene unclear. V lost 0 bases and J lost 2, with 11 bases in between. CDR1 and CDR2 (germline): MGHRA, YSYEKL. CDR3 length: 16 residues. Written as DNA, the CDR3 is TGCGCCAGCAGCCAAGATAGGATAGGTACTGGAAACACCATATATTTT. Translating gives CASSQDRIGTGNTIYF.

The chain combines TRBV6-1 with TRBJ1-6; unclear D gene. With 1 base removed from V and 9 bases from J, the gap between germline ends came to 19 bases. The CDR3 contains 17 residues. Germline V lookup: CDR1 MNHNS, CDR2 SASEGT. The CDR3 DNA is TGTGCCAGCAGTGAAGGCTTCGGTGTCTCTACATCTTCACCCCTCCACTTT. Translated, it gives CASSEGFGVSTSSPLHF.

This clone occurred once. This chain joins TRBV7-2 and TRBJ1-4; D remains ambiguous. Germline lookup yields CDR1 SGHTA and CDR2 FQGNSA. The CDR3 has 13 residues. Deletions cut 6 bases from V and 4 bases from J, with 9 bases between. The CDR3 protein is CASRPGSNEKLFF. The CDR3 coding sequence is TGTGCCAGCAGGCCCGGGAGTAATGAAAAACTGTTTTTT.

The J gene is TRBJ1-2, the V gene TRBV18; no definite D call. Germline V gene lookup returns CDR1 KGHSH and CDR2 LQKENI. The V end lost 2 bases, the J end lost 4 bases, and 17 bases lay between the germline ends. The CDR3 covers 16 residues. CDR3 nucleotides: TGTGCCAGCTCACCAACCATTTATGGGTGGGGCTATGGCTACACCTTC. Its translation: CASSPTIYGWGYGYTF.

The chain uses TRBV7-8 and TRBJ2-7; perhaps TRBD1 as D (6 bases). The CDR3 extends over 13 amino acids. Germline V lookup: CDR1 SGHVS, CDR2 FQNEAQ. Trimming stripped 2 bases from V and 3 bases from J, with 8 bases between. DNA of the CDR3: TGTGCCAGCAGCTTACAGGGGTACTACGAGCAGTACTTC. As protein: CASSLQGYYEQYF.

This rearrangement joins TRBV11-2 to TRBJ1-2; 8 nucleotides match TRBD1. The V gene end was trimmed by 5 bases and the J gene end by 4 bases; junction bases not matched to a gene: 9. The germline V gene encodes CDR1 SGHAT and CDR2 FQNNGV. The CDR3 length is 15 residues. CDR3 in amino acids: CASSRLDRAFYGYTF. The CDR3 DNA reads as TGTGCCAGCAGCAGATTGGACAGGGCATTCTATGGCTACACCTTC.

The count of this clone is one. The chain couples TRBV7-2 to TRBJ1-4; D is ambiguous. The ends were cut back, 3 bases at V and 5 bases at J, with 7 bases in the middle. Germline V gives CDR1 SGHTA, CDR2 FQGNSA. The CDR3 covers 13 residues. The CDR3 protein is CASSFSTNEKLFF. The CDR3 nucleotides are TGTGCCAGCAGCTTCAGTACCAATGAAAAACTGTTTTTT.

The DNA of the CDR3 is TGTGCCAGCAGAACCGGGACCCGGGCCTACGAGCAGTACTTC. Residues: CASRTGTRAYEQYF. The chain links TRBV27 to TRBJ2-7; the D gene could be TRBD1 or TRBD2 (5 bases each). The germline gives CDR1 MNHEY, CDR2 SMNVEV (reference sequence). The V and J ends lost 6 bases and 2 bases respectively, with 14 bases between them. CDR3 size: 14 residues.

The V call is TRBV20-1, the J call TRBJ2-5; no clear D. Germline CDR1 DFQATT, CDR2 SNEGSKA (reference sequence). The CDR3 loop spans 11 amino acids. V dropped 1 base and J dropped 5 bases, with 5 bases sitting between them. The CDR3 sequence: CSARGSETQYF. The DNA of the CDR3 is TGCAGTGCTAGAGGAAGTGAGACCCAGTACTTC.

This clone was seen only a few times. CDR3 sequence (DNA): TGTGCCAGCAGTAGGAGTGGGACGGTCGGCTACACCTTC. This gives the protein CASSRSGTVGYTF. J is TRBJ1-2 and V is TRBV6-5; D perhaps matches TRBD1 (5 bases). V was cut by 5 bases and J by 8 bases, with 15 bases left in between. The CDR3 contains 13 residues. The germline V gene encodes CDR1 MNHEY and CDR2 SVGAGI.

The chain recombines TRBV6-6 with TRBJ1-1; D remains ambiguous. This CDR3 has 15 residues. V was pared by 4 bases and J by 0 bases, with 12 bases between. CDR1 MNHNY and CDR2 SVGAGI come from the germline V gene (reference sequence). The CDR3 here is CASSSTTIMNTEAFF. The CDR3 coding sequence is TGTGCCAGCAGTTCGACAACCATCATGAACACTGAAGCTTTCTTT.